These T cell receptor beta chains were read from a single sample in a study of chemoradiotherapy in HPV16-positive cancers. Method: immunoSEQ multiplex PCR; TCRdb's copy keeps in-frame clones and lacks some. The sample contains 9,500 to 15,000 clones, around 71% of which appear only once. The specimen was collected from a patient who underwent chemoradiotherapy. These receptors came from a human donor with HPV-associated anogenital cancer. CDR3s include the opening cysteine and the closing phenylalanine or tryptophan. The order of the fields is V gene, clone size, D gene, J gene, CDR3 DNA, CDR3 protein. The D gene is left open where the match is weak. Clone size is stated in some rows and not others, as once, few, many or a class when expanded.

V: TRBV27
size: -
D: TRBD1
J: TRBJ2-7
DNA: TGTGCCAGCAGCTGGAGGTCAGGGGGCGAGCAGTACTTC
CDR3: CASSWRSGGEQYF

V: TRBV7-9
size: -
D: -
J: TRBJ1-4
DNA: TGTGCCAGCAGCTTCTCGACCGCAGGTGAAAAACTGTTTTTT
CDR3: CASSFSTAGEKLFF

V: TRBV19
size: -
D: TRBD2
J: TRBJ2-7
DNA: TGTGCCAGTAGTCGTACAATTAGCGGGAGTAGTTACGAGCAGTACTTC
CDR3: CASSRTISGSSYEQYF

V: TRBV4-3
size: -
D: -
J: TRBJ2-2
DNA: TGCGCCAGCAGCCAAGATTCATCCTCCTGGACCGGGGAGCTGTTTTTT
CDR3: CASSQDSSSWTGELFF

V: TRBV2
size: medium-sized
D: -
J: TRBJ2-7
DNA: TGTGCCAGCAGTGAAGATTCCGGGTACGAGCAGTACTTC
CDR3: CASSEDSGYEQYF

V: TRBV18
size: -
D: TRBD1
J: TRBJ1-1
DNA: TGTGCCAGCTCACCCAAGGGGGCCTACACTGAAGCTTTCTTT
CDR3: CASSPKGAYTEAFF

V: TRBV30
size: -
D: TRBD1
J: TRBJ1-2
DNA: TGTGCCTGGAGTCGGGGACAGAGCTACTATGGCTACACCTTC
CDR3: CAWSRGQSYYGYTF

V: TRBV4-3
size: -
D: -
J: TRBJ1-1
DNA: TGCGCCAGCAGCCTTACGATTCAGAACACTGAAGCTTTCTTT
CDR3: CASSLTIQNTEAFF

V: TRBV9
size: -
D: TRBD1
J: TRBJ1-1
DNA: TGTGCCAGCGGACAGGGTGACACTGAAGCTTTCTTT
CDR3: CASGQGDTEAFF

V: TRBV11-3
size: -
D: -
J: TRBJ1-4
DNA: TGTGCCAGCAGCTTATACGGGGCAACTAATGAAAAACTGTTTTTT
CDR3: CASSLYGATNEKLFF

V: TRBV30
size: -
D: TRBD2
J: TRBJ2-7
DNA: TGTGCCTGGAGTGTTTGGGGACTAGCCCACGAGCAGTACTTC
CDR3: CAWSVWGLAHEQYF

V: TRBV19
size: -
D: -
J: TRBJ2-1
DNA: TGTGCCAGTAATCCAACCGGGACCCCAGGAAATGAGCAGTTCTTC
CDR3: CASNPTGTPGNEQFF

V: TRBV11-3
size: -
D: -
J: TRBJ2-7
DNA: TGTGCCAGCGGGAAAACAGGTCTGGTCTACGAGCAGTACTTC
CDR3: CASGKTGLVYEQYF

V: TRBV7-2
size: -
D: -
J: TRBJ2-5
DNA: TGTGCCAGCAGCTCCCTCCGGGACTACCAAGAGACCCAGTACTTC
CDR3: CASSSLRDYQETQYF

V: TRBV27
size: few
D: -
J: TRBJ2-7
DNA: TGTGCCAGCAGTTTGGGCAGAACCTACGAGCAGTACTTC
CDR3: CASSLGRTYEQYF

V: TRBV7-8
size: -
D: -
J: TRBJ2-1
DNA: TGTGCCAGCAGCCCCACTAGATACTACAATGAGCAGTTCTTC
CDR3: CASSPTRYYNEQFF

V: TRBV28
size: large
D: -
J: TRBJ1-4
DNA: TGTGCCAGCAGTAGTACGATCGATGAAAAACTGTTTTTT
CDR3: CASSSTIDEKLFF

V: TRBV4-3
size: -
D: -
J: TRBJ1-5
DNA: TGCGCCAGCAGCCAGGGGGGCCTTCAGCCCCAGCATTTT
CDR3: CASSQGGLQPQHF

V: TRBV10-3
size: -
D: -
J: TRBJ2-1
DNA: TGTGCCATCTCTCCGGCAAACAATGAGCAGTTCTTC
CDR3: CAISPANNEQFF

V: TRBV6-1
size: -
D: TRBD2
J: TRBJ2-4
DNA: TGTGCCAGCAGTGAACTCGGGGGGGTTGGGGACTTC
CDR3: CASSELGGVGDF

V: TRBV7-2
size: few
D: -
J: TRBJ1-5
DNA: TGTGCCAGCAGCCTCTTTGGTGGGCGGACTAATCAGCCCCAGCATTTT
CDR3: CASSLFGGRTNQPQHF

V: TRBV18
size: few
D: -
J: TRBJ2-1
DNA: TGTGCCAGCTCACCAACTACAGACTACAATGAGCAGTTCTTC
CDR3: CASSPTTDYNEQFF

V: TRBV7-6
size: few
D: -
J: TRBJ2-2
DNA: TGTGCCAGCAGCCCACAGAACACCGGGGAGCTGTTTTTT
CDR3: CASSPQNTGELFF

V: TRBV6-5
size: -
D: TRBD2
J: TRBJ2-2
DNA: TGTGCCAGCAGTTACCTGCGGGGGGGCCGTACCGGGGAGCTGTTTTTT
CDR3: CASSYLRGGRTGELFF

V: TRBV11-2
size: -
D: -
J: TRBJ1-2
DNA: TGTGCCAGCAGCTTAGCTGGCTATGGCTACACCTTC
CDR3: CASSLAGYGYTF

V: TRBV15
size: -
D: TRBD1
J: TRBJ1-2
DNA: TGTGCCACCAGCAGGGACAGGGAAGCGGTCTATGGCTACACCTTC
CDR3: CATSRDREAVYGYTF

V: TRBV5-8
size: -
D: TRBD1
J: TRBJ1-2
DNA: TGTGCCAGCACCCCGGGACAGGGTGACTATGGCTACACCTTC
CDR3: CASTPGQGDYGYTF

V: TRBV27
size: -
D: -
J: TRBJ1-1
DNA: TGTGCCAGCAGCCCTACAGGGACTCAGTTATACACTGAAGCTTTCTTT
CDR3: CASSPTGTQLYTEAFF